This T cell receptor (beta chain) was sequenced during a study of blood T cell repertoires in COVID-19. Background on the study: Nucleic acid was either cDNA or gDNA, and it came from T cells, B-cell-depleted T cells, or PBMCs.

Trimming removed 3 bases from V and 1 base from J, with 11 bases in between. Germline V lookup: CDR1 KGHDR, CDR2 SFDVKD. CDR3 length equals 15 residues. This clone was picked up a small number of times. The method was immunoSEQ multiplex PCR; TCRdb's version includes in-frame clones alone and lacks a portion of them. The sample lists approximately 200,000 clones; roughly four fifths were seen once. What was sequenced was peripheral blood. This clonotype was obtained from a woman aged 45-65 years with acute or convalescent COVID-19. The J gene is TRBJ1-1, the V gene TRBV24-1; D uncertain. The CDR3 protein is CATSDTRDRNTEAFF. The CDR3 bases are TGTGCCACCAGTGATACGAGGGATCGGAACACTGAAGCTTTCTTT.